These 3 T cell receptor beta chains originate from one sample sequenced in a study of blood T cell repertoires in COVID-19. Here immunoSEQ multiplex PCR was the method, and the copy in TCRdb shows in-frame clones only, minus some. The table shows 120,000 or so clones, with 84% occurring only once. Sequenced material: peripheral blood. The source of these receptors is a woman aged 25 to 45 who had recovered from COVID-19.

This clone was detected only once. This chain connects TRBV6-5 to TRBJ1-1, with a tentative D call TRBD1 (5 bases). The germline CDR1 and CDR2 sequences are MNHEY and SVGAGI. The CDR3 spans 12 residues. V lost 2 bases, J lost 11 bases, and 12 bases lay in between. The CDR3 spells CASSYPGQKAFF. DNA of the CDR3: TGTGCCAGCAGTTACCCAGGGCAAAAGGCTTTCTTT.

The chain recombines TRBV6-1 with TRBJ2-7, with 8 bases that match TRBD2. Germline V gene lookup returns CDR1 MNHNS and CDR2 SASEGT. This CDR3 spans 14 amino acids. The V and J ends lost 3 bases and 3 bases, in that order; junction bases with no gene match: 4. CDR3 coding DNA: TGTGCCAGCAGTGAGGGACTAGGGAGCTACGAGCAGTACTTC. Residues: CASSEGLGSYEQYF.

DNA of the CDR3: TGTGCCAGCAGCCAACTTCTCGGGGAGTCTGAAGCTTTCTTT. Encoded protein: CASSQLLGESEAFF. The chain is built from TRBV4-2 and TRBJ1-1; D gene uncertain. Germline CDR1 reads LGHNA; CDR2 reads YNFKEQ. Between the trimmed V and J ends, which lost 2 bases and 6 bases, there was a span of 13 bases. The CDR3 covers 14 residues.